The 14 T cell receptor beta chains listed next were all sequenced from one sample in a study of regulatory T cells in long-lasting Graves disease. Described time point: newly diagnosed GD, antithyroid drugs for less than 3 months. Isolated PBMC RNA provided the starting material for the TCR library. Construction of the TCR beta libraries employed iRepertoire HTBI primers in conjunction with Arm-PCR of CDR3 regions. MiXCR was run by TCRdb on the multiplex PCR reads, yielding one entry per CDR3 protein. The profile covers a few hundred thousand distinct CDR3 sequences, with over 15% appearing a single time and 30% taken by the ten largest. This same sample was also part of a study on T cells in Graves' hyperthyroidism and ophthalmopathy.

The input for sequencing was peripheral blood mononuclear cells (PBMCs), taken at new diagnosis, from a patient treated with antithyroid drugs. The receptors stem from a man in his forties with Graves disease.

As regards this clonotype: This clone may be a read error of a much larger clone one base away. This chain links TRBV28 with TRBJ2-3; maybe TRBD1 (6 bases). The J call may be wrong; the DNA end is better matched by TRBJ2-7. The CDR3 totals 14 residues. CDR1 MDHEN and CDR2 SYDVKM come from the germline V gene. The chain's CDR3 is CASSLTDRINEQYF. CDR3 coding DNA: TGTGCCAGCAGTTTAACCGACAGGATCAATGAGCAGTACTTC.

This clonotype was seen at least ten times. The chain employs TRBV5-1 and TRBJ2-2; D uncertain. Trimming removed 4 bases at V and 1 base at J, with 11 bases between. The CDR3 runs 15 residues. Germline-derived CDR1 and CDR2 are SGHRS and YFSETQ. CDR3 nucleotides: TGCGCCAGCAGCCCAAAGCAGGAGAACACCGGGGAGCTGTTTTTT. It is translated as CASSPKQENTGELFF.

This clonotype was found many times. The chain has TRBV24-1 and TRBJ2-6; the D gene could be TRBD1 or TRBD2 (5 bases each). CDR3 length: 19 amino acids. The ends were cut back, 4 bases at V and 3 bases at J, with 21 bases in the middle. Per germline, CDR1 KGHDR and CDR2 SFDVKD. In nucleotides, the CDR3 is TGTGCCACCAGTGAGCATCCGGGACGGAGGTATGGTGGGGCCAACGTCCTGACTTTC. As protein: CATSEHPGRRYGGANVLTF.

This clonotype was seen repeatedly, ten times or more. This chain uses TRBV13 with TRBJ1-1, with D unresolved. Germline V gives CDR1 PRHDT, CDR2 FYEKMQ (reference sequence). The CDR3 is made up of 14 amino acids. Trimming pared 2 bases from V and 1 base from J, leaving 8 bases between. The CDR3 nucleotides are TGTGCCAGCAGCTTAAAGTTTGCGAACACTGAAGCTTTCTTT. It encodes CASSLKFANTEAFF.

Points on this clonotype: One end of the junction varies from germline; a read error may be responsible. V usage is TRBV11-2 and J usage is TRBJ2-7; D gene uncertain. Per the germline V gene, CDR1 is SGHAT and CDR2 is FQNNGV. The CDR3 sequence is 13 residues long. CDR3 nucleotide sequence: TGTGCCAGCAGCTTATTCGGATCCTACGAGCAGCACTTC. Protein: CASSLFGSYEQHF.

Ten or more counts support this clonotype. V usage is TRBV28 and J usage is TRBJ2-2, with TRBD2 matching over 11 bases. The length of the CDR3 is 18 residues. Trimming took 1 base from V and 6 from J; bases not matched to a gene: 10. Germline assignment: CDR1 MDHEN and CDR2 SYDVKM. CDR3 amino acids: CASSLLTSGGPRAGELFF. The CDR3 DNA reads TGTGCCAGCAGTTTATTAACTAGCGGGGGCCCTCGGGCCGGGGAGCTGTTTTTT.

This clonotype was seen ten or more times. The chain employs TRBV7-2 and TRBJ2-7; D possibly corresponds to TRBD1 (6 bases). The CDR3 consists of 13 residues. CDR1 and CDR2 (germline): SGHTA, FQGNSA. Trimming took 5 bases from V and 3 from J, leaving 11 bases between them. The CDR3: CASSQDRFYEQYF. DNA of the CDR3: TGTGCCAGCAGCCAAGACAGGTTCTACGAGCAGTACTTC.

There are a few counts of this clonotype. The CDR3 sequence is CASSMGRGSPYNEQFF. CDR3 nucleotide sequence: TGTGCCAGTAGTATGGGGCGGGGAAGCCCCTACAATGAGCAGTTCTTC. The genes are TRBV19 and TRBJ2-1; D may be TRBD2 (6 bases). This CDR3 spans 16 amino acids. Trimming removed 3 bases from V and 2 bases from J, with 14 bases in between. Germline V gives CDR1 LNHDA, CDR2 SQIVND (reference sequence).

This clonotype has at least ten counts. The chain carries TRBV9 and TRBJ2-1; no reliable D call. The CDR3 totals 19 residues. V lost 0 bases to trimming and J lost 5 bases, with 24 bases between them. Looked up from germline, CDR1 is SGDLS and CDR2 is YYNGEE. The CDR3 here is CASSVEGFGSGDWDNEQFF. For the CDR3, the DNA is TGTGCCAGCAGCGTAGAGGGTTTCGGTTCTGGGGATTGGGACAATGAGCAGTTCTTC.

This clonotype was detected a few times. The chain is built from TRBV28 and TRBJ2-4; D gene ambiguous. The CDR3 sequence is 13 residues long. Germline-derived CDR1 and CDR2 are MDHEN and SYDVKM. The V end lost 6 bases, the J end lost 5 bases, and 11 bases lay between the germline ends. As DNA, the CDR3 is TGTGCCAGCAGAGCCGCCTCCCAAAACATTCAGTACTTC. Residues: CASRAASQNIQYF.

This rearrangement joins TRBV7-9 to TRBJ1-1; possibly TRBD1 for D (5 bases). The CDR3 is made up of 15 amino acids. Germline CDR1 is SEHNR and CDR2 is FQNEAQ (reference sequence). Trimming removed 6 bases at V and 0 bases at J, with 14 bases between. CDR3 loop: CASSHPTELNTEAFF. The CDR3 bases are TGTGCCAGCAGTCACCCGACAGAACTGAACACTGAAGCTTTCTTT. The entire variable domain, with the rest obtained from reference TRBV7-9 and TRBJ1-1, is as follows: DTGVSQNPRHKITKRGQNVTFRCDPISEHNRLYWYRQTLGQGPEFLTYFQNEAQLEKSRLLSDRFSAERPKGSFSTLEIQRTEQGDSAMYLCASSHPTELNTEAFFGQGTRLTVV.

V is TRBV18 and J is TRBJ1-4; D uncertain. CDR3 length: 13 amino acids. Trimming stripped 3 bases from V and 5 bases from J, with 7 bases between. Germline V gene data show CDR1 as KGHSH and CDR2 as LQKENI. CDR3 in amino acids: CASSPRRNEKLFF. The CDR3 DNA is TGTGCCAGCTCACCCCGGCGGAATGAAAAACTGTTTTTT.

Ten or more counts support this clonotype. This rearrangement joins TRBV28 to TRBJ2-2; no firm D call. The ends were cut back, 2 bases at V and 7 bases at J, with 17 bases in the middle. Germline V CDR1 and CDR2: MDHEN, SYDVKM. This CDR3 spans 16 amino acids. The CDR3 sequence: CASSLGPARFGGELFF. CDR3 bases: TGTGCCAGCAGTTTAGGACCCGCCCGCTTCGGCGGGGAGCTGTTTTTT. Using reference TRBV28 and TRBJ2-2 for the parts outside the CDR3, the full variable domain is DVKVTQSSRYLVKRTGEKVFLECVQDMDHENMFWYRQDPGLGLRLIYFSYDVKMKEKGDIPEGYSVSREKKERFSLILESASTNQTSMYLCASSLGPARFGGELFFGEGSRLTVL.

This clonotype showed up just a few times. The rearrangement uses TRBV29-1 and TRBJ2-2; the D gene is possibly TRBD2 (5 bases). This CDR3 has 12 amino acids. V was shortened by 7 bases and J by 4 bases, with 10 bases between the two germline ends. Germline V gives CDR1 SQVTM, CDR2 ANQGSEA. The CDR3: CSALSGTGELFF. DNA for the CDR3: TGCAGCGCCCTAAGCGGCACCGGGGAGCTGTTTTTT.